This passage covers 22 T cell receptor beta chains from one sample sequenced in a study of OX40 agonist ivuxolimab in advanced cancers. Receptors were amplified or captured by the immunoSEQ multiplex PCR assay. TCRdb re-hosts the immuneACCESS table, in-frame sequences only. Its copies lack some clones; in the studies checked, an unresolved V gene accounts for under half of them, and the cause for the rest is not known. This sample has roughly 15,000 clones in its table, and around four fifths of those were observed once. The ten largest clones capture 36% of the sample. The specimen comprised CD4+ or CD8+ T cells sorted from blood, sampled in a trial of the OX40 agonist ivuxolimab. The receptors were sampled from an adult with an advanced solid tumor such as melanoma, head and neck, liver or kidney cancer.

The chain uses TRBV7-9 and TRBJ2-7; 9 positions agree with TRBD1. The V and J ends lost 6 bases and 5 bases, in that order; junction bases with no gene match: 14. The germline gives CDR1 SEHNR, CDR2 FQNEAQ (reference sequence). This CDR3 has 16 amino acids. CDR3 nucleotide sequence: TGTGCCAGCAGTCAACCCCGGGACAGGGTTAAAGACGAGCAGTACTTC. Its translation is CASSQPRDRVKDEQYF.

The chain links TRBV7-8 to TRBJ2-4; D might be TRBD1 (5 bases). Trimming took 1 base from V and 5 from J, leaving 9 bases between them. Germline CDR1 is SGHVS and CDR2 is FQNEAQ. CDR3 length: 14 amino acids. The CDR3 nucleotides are TGTGCCAGCAGCTTAGATGGACAAGAAAACATTCAGTACTTC. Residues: CASSLDGQENIQYF.

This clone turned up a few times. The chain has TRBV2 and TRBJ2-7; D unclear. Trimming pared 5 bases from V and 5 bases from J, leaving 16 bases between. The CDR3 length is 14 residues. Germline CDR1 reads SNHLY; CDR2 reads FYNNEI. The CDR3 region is CASSFRAANNEQYF. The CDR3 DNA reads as TGTGCCAGCAGTTTTCGGGCCGCTAATAACGAGCAGTACTTC.

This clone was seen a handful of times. The CDR3 is CASRDSNYNEQFF. The CDR3 bases are TGTGCCAGCAGGGACAGTAACTACAATGAGCAGTTCTTC. The chain couples TRBV6-1 to TRBJ2-1, with a possible D match to TRBD1 (6 bases). From germline, CDR1 is MNHNS and CDR2 SASEGT. This CDR3 spans 13 amino acids. V was cut by 6 bases and J by 3 bases, with 9 bases left in between.

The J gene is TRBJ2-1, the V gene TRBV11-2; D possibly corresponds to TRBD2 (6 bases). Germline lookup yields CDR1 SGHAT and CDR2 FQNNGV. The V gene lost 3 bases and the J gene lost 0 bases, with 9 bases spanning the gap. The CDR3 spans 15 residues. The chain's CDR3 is CASSFAGSSYNEQFF. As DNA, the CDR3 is TGTGCCAGCAGCTTCGCGGGAAGCTCCTACAATGAGCAGTTCTTC.

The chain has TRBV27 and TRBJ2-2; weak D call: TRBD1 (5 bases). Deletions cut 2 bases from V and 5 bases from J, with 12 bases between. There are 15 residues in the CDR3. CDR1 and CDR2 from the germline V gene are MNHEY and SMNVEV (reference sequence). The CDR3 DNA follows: TGTGCCAGCAGTTTAACAGGAATACCGACCGGGGAGCTGTTTTTT. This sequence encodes CASSLTGIPTGELFF.

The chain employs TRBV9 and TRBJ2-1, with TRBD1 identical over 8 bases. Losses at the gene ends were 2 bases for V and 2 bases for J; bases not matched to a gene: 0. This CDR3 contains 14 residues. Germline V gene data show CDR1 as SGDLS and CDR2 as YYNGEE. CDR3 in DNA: TGTGCCAGCAGCGTGGACAGGGCCTACAATGAGCAGTTCTTC. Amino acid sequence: CASSVDRAYNEQFF.

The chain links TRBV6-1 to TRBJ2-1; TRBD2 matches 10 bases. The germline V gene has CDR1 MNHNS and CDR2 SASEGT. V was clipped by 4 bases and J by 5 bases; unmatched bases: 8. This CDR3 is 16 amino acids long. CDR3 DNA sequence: TGTGCCAGCAGTGGCCCCTGGGGGACTAGCGACAATGAGCAGTTCTTC. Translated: CASSGPWGTSDNEQFF.

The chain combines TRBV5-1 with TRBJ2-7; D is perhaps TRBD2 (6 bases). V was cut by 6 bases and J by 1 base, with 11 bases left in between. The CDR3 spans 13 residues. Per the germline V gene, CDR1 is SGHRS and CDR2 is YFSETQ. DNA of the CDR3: TGCGCCAGCAAGGCGGAGGGATCCTACGAGCAGTACTTC. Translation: CASKAEGSYEQYF. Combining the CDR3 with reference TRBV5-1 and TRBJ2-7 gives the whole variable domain KAGVTQTPRYLIKTRGQQVTLSCSPISGHRSVSWYQQTPGQGLQFLFEYFSETQRNKGNFPGRFSGRQFSNSRSEMNVSTLELGDSALYLCASKAEGSYEQYFGPGTRLTVT.

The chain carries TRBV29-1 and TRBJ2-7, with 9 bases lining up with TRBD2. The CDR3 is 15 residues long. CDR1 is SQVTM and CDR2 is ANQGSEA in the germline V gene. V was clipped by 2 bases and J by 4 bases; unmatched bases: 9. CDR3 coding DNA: TGCAGCGTTGAATTAGCGGGAGTCACCGGGTACGAGCAGTACTTC. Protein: CSVELAGVTGYEQYF.

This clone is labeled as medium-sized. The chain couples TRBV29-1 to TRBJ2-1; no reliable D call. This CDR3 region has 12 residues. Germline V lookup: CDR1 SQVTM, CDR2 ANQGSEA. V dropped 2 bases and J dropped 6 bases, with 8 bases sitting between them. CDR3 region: CSVEIRGNEQFF. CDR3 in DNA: TGCAGCGTTGAAATTCGAGGCAATGAGCAGTTCTTC.

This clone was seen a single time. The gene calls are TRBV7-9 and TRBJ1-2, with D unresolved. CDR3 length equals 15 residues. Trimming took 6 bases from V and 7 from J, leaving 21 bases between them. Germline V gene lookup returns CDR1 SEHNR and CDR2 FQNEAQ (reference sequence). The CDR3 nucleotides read TGTGCCAGCAGAGACGAGGTGGACCCCTTCGCTGGCTACACCTTC. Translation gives CASRDEVDPFAGYTF.

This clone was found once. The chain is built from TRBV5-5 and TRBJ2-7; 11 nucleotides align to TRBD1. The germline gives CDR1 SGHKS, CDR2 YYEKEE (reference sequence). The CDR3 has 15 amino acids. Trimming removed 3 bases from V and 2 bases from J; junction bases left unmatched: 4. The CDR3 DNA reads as TGTGCCAGCAGCTGGACGGGACAGGGGGCCTACGAGCAGTACTTC. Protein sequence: CASSWTGQGAYEQYF.

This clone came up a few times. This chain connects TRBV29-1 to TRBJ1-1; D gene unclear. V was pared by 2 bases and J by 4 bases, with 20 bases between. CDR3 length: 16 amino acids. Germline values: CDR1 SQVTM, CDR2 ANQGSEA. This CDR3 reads CSVESRASWGSTEAFF. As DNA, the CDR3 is TGCAGCGTTGAATCACGGGCCTCCTGGGGAAGCACTGAAGCTTTCTTT.

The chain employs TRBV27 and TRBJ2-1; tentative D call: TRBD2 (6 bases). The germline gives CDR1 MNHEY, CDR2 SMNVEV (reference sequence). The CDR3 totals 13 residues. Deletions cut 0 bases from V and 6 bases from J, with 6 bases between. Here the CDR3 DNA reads TGTGCCAGCAGTTTATCCGGGAGCAATGAGCAGTTCTTC. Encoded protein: CASSLSGSNEQFF.

The CDR3 sequence is CASSYRGNTEAFF. CDR3 bases: TGTGCCAGCAGTTACCGGGGGAACACTGAAGCTTTCTTT. This chain joins TRBV6-5 and TRBJ1-1; D not resolved. CDR1 is MNHEY, CDR2 SVGAGI, per germline. V was cut by 2 bases and J by 1 base, with 5 bases left in between. The CDR3 is 13 amino acids.

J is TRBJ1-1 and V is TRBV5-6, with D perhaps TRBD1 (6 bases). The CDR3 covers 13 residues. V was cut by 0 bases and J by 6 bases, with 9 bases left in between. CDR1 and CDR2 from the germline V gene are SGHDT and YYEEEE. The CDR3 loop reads CASSLGQGPEAFF. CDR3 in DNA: TGTGCCAGCAGCTTGGGCCAGGGGCCTGAAGCTTTCTTT. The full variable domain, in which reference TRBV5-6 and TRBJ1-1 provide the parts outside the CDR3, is DAGVTQSPTHLIKTRGQQVTLRCSPKSGHDTVSWYQQALGQGPQFIFQYYEEEERQRGNFPDRFSGHQFPNYSSELNVNALLLGDSALYLCASSLGQGPEAFFGQGTRLTVV.

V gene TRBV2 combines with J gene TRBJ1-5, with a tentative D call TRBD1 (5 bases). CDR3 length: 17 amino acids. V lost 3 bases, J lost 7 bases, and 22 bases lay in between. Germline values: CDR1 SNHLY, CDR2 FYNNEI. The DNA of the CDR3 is TGTGCCAGCAGTGATCTGGGGCGCGTTGGGTACTGGCAGCCCCAGCATTTT. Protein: CASSDLGRVGYWQPQHF.

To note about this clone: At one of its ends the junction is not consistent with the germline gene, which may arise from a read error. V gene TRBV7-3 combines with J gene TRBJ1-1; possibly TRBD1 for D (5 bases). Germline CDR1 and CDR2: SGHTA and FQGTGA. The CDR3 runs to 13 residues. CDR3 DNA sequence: TGCGCCAGCAGCCAAGGGGAAGAGCGTGAAGCTTTCTTT. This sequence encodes CASSQGEEREAFF.

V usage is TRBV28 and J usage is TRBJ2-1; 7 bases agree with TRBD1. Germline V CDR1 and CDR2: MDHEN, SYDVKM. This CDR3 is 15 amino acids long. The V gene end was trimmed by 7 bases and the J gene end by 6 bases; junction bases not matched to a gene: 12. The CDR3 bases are TGTGCCAGCAACCTAAAGGGGGCTTCCCTCAATGAGCAGTTCTTC. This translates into CASNLKGASLNEQFF.

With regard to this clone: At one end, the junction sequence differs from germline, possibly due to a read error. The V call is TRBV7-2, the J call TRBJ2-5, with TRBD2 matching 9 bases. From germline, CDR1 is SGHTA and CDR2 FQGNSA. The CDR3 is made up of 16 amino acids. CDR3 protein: CASSQDFPLAGGLPYF. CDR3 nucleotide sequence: TGCGCCAGCAGCCAAGATTTCCCCCTGGCGGGGGGGCTCCCGTACTTC.

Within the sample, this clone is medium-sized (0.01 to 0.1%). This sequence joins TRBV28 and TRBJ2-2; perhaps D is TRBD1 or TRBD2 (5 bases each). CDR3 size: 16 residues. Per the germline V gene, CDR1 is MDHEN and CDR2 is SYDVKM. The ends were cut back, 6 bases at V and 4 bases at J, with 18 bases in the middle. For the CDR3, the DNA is TGTGCCAGCAGCACGTCGGGGCCAGGGAGCACCGGGGAGCTGTTTTTT. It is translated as CASSTSGPGSTGELFF. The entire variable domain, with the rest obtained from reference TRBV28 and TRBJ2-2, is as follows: DVKVTQSSRYLVKRTGEKVFLECVQDMDHENMFWYRQDPGLGLRLIYFSYDVKMKEKGDIPEGYSVSREKKERFSLILESASTNQTSMYLCASSTSGPGSTGELFFGEGSRLTVL.